The clone carrying this T cell receptor beta chain was counted a few times. RNA transcripts gave rise to amplified TCR beta CDR3 regions. An initial round of RT-PCR targeting the TCR CDR3 relied on the HTBI primer set. TCRdb ran MiXCR on the multiplex PCR reads and lists one entry per CDR3 protein. The sample includes approximately 380,000 distinct CDR3 sequences, about a fifth of them seen just once. The sample is drawn from a study of T cells in Graves' hyperthyroidism and ophthalmopathy. For the study at large: Peripheral blood was secured at the point of initial diagnosis, before any treatment.

Germline V gene lookup returns CDR1 KGHSH and CDR2 LQKENI. The CDR3 covers 14 residues. The junction had 4 bases not matched to a gene; V was cut back by 3 bases and J by 3 bases. Hyperthyroidism had been newly diagnosed in patients aged 18 to 65, and its duration was under 2 months. Thyroid ultrasound and orbital computed tomography, with clinical symptoms and serum thyroxine and TRAb, informed diagnoses. PBMCs came from more than 9 ml fresh peripheral blood. The sequence was obtained from a woman under 30 with Graves' hyperthyroidism. J is TRBJ2-7 and V is TRBV18, with TRBD1 identical over 8 bases. Sequencing was carried out using blood. As DNA, the CDR3 is TGTGCCAGCTCACCGTCCACAGGGGGCTACGAGCAGTACTTC. Translated, it gives CASSPSTGGYEQYF.